This T cell receptor beta chain emerged from a study of cytomegalovirus exposure and HLA in healthy donors. Overall study context: Later analysis reported that the approximately 120 validation repertoires shared the platform of the approximately 670 first-cohort repertoires.

Between the trimmed V and J ends, which lost 4 bases and 7 bases, there was a span of 16 bases. The CDR3 is made up of 14 amino acids. Germline lookup yields CDR1 SEHNR and CDR2 FQNEAQ (reference sequence). Of note for this clone: Its antigen is as yet unknown.

Clones were sequenced by immunoSEQ multiplex PCR, and TCRdb holds only the in-frame ones, with some missing. The table lists around 110,000 clones, around 90% of them singletons. Study-wide results and caveats: Cytomegalovirus-associated status was assigned to about 150 TCR beta chains. In vitro confirmation showed three CMV-associated chains to be CMV antigen specific.

The clonotype was recovered from a woman aged 18-35 years in good health and CMV-seropositive. The sample consisted of PBMCs. This chain uses TRBV7-9 with TRBJ1-2; D remains unclear. The CDR3 region has the DNA TGTGCCAGCAGCTATAACTCAGGTTTGGCTGGCTACACCTTC. Encoded protein: CASSYNSGLAGYTF. Full variable domain (remainder filled in from reference TRBV7-9 and TRBJ1-2): DTGVSQNPRHKITKRGQNVTFRCDPISEHNRLYWYRQTLGQGPEFLTYFQNEAQLEKSRLLSDRFSAERPKGSFSTLEIQRTEQGDSAMYLCASSYNSGLAGYTFGSGTRLTVV.